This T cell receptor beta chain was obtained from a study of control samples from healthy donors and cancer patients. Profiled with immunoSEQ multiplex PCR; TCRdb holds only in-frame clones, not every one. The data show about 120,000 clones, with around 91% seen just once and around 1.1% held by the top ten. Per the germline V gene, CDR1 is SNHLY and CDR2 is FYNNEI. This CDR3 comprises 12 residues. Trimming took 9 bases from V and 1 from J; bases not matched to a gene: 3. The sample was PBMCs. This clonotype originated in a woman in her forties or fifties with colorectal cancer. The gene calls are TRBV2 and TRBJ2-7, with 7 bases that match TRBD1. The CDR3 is CASRTGSYEQYF. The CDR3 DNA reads TGTGCCAGTCGGACAGGATCCTACGAGCAGTACTTC.